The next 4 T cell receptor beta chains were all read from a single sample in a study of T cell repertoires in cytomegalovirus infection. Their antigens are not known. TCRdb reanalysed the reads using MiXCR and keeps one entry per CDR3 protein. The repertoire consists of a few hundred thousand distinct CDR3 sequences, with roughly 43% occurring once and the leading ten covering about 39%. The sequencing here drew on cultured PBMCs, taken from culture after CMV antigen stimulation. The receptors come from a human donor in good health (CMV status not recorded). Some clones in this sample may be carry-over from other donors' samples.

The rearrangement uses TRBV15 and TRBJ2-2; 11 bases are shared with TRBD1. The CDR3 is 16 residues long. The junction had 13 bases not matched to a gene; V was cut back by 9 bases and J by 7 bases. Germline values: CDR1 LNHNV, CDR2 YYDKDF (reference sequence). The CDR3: CATGGPGQGVGGELFF. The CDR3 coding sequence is TGTGCCACAGGAGGGCCGGGACAGGGGGTTGGCGGGGAGCTGTTTTTT.

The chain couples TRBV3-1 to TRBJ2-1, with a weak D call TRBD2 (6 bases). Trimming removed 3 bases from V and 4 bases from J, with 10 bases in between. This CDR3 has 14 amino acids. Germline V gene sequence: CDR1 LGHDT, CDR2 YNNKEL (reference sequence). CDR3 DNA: TGTGCCAGCAGCCAGCGGGATACTTACAATGAGCAGTTCTTC. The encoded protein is CASSQRDTYNEQFF.

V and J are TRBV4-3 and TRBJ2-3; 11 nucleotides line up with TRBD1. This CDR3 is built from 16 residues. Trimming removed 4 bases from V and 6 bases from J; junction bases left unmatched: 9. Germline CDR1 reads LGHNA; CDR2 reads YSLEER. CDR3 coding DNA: TGCGCCAGCAGCCTTTACCGGGACAGGGGGACGGATACGCAGTATTTT. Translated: CASSLYRDRGTDTQYF.

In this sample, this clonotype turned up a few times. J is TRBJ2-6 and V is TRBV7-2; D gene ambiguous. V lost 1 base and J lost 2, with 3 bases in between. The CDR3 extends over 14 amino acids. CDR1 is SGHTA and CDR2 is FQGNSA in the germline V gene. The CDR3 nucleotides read TGTGCCAGCAGCTTAGTAACTGGGGCCAACGTCCTGACTTTC. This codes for CASSLVTGANVLTF. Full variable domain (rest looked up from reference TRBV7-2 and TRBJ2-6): GAGVSQSPSNKVTEKGKDVELRCDPISGHTALYWYRQSLGQGLEFLIYFQGNSAPDKSGLPSDRFSAERTGGSVSTLTIQRTQQEDSAVYLCASSLVTGANVLTFGAGSRLTVL.